This is a list of T cell receptor beta chains from one sample in a study of OX40 agonist ivuxolimab in advanced cancers. Produced via immunoSEQ multiplex PCR; TCRdb's table is partial and in-frame only. The top ten clones hold 10% to 15% of a sample with 76,000 or so clones, about 88% of them seen once. The sample here was CD4+ or CD8+ T cells sorted from blood, taken in a trial of the OX40 agonist ivuxolimab. The receptors here all came from an adult with an advanced solid tumor such as melanoma, head and neck, liver or kidney cancer. Both conserved end residues are part of each CDR3. A D gene is named only where the DNA matches it firmly. Clone size, where shown, is once, few, many, or a class for clones that have expanded.

>TRBV5-4|-|TRBD2|TRBJ2-1
TGTGCCAGCAGCGTAGGACCCCTAGCGGGAGGTTCCAATGAGCAGTTCTTC
CASSVGPLAGGSNEQFF
>TRBV6-4|-|-|TRBJ2-2
TGTGCCAGCAGTGACAACGAGAACACCGGGGAGCTGTTTTTT
CASSDNENTGELFF
>TRBV4-1|-|-|TRBJ2-7
TGCGCCAGCAGCCAAGATGAAGGGGACTACGAGCAGTACTTC
CASSQDEGDYEQYF
>TRBV29-1|-|-|TRBJ2-6
TGCAGCGTTGAAGAGTTTGCAGGTAGCTCTGGGGCCAACGTCCTGACTTTC
CSVEEFAGSSGANVLTF
>TRBV15|-|TRBD2|TRBJ2-1
TGTGCCACCAGCAGAAACCCGGGACTAGCGGACAATGAGCAGTTCTTC
CATSRNPGLADNEQFF
>TRBV6-5|-|TRBD1|TRBJ1-2
TGTGCCAGCAGAACCTCCGGGACAGACTATGGCTACACCTTC
CASRTSGTDYGYTF
>TRBV5-1|-|-|TRBJ2-3
TGCGCTTCTCAACCCCGGGCGGGTAACACAGATACGCAGTATTTT
CASQPRAGNTDTQYF
>TRBV5-4|-|-|TRBJ2-2
TGTGCCAGCAGCCTTGCATCGAACACCGGGGAGCTGTTTTTT
CASSLASNTGELFF
>TRBV27|-|TRBD1|TRBJ2-1
TGTGCCAGCAGGAAGGGGGCCATGGAGTACTACAATGAGCAGTTCTTC
CASRKGAMEYYNEQFF
>TRBV9|-|-|TRBJ1-5
TGTGCCAGCAGCGTTTCGGGGGACGTAGAGCAGCCCCAGCATTTT
CASSVSGDVEQPQHF
>TRBV19|once|-|TRBJ2-7
TGTGCCAGTAGTATCGCCAGGAGCTACGAGCAGTACTTC
CASSIARSYEQYF
>TRBV30|few|-|TRBJ2-1
TGTGCCTGGAGCGCCTATACGGGTAATGAGCAGTTCTTC
CAWSAYTGNEQFF
>TRBV10-2|-|-|TRBJ2-7
TGCGCCAGCAGTGAGAGGGGGACGGCAAGCCCTTCCTACGAGCAGTACTTC
CASSERGTASPSYEQYF
>TRBV15|once|-|TRBJ1-5
TGTGCCACCAGCAGAGGGGTGGGGGGCCCTCAGCCCCAGCATTTT
CATSRGVGGPQPQHF
>TRBV28|-|-|TRBJ2-1
TGTGCCACCCTACCCGCGGACTACAATGAGCAGTTCTTC
CATLPADYNEQFF
>TRBV28|-|-|TRBJ2-7
TGTGCCAGCAGTTTCGGGTCCTACGAGCAGTACTTC
CASSFGSYEQYF
>TRBV27|-|TRBD2|TRBJ2-7
TGTGCCAGCAGTTCGGGACTAGCGGGGGAGCAGTACTTC
CASSSGLAGEQYF
>TRBV4-1|-|-|TRBJ2-2
TGCGCCAGCAGCCAGATTAACACCGGGGAGCTGTTTTTT
CASSQINTGELFF
>TRBV18|-|-|TRBJ1-4
TGTGCCAGCTCACCGCCGATAACCACACCCCCTCGGGCTAATGAAAAACTGTTTTTT
CASSPPITTPPRANEKLFF
>TRBV4-1|-|-|TRBJ1-1
TGCGCCAGCAGCCCGCAGGGGAGGACTGAAGCTTTCTTT
CASSPQGRTEAFF
>TRBV11-3|once|TRBD2|TRBJ2-7
TGTGCCAGCAGCAGTAGCGGGAGCGTCGCGAGAGAGCAGTACTTC
CASSSSGSVAREQYF
>TRBV29-1|-|-|TRBJ2-7
TGCAGCGTTGAACTAGCCTACGAGCAGTACTTC
CSVELAYEQYF
>TRBV11-2|once|-|TRBJ2-1
TGTGCCAGCAGCTTCGCCTCCTACAATGAGCAGTTCTTC
CASSFASYNEQFF
>TRBV28|-|TRBD1|TRBJ1-3
TGTGCCAGCAGTTTACAGGGGGGTCCTGGAAACACCATATATTTT
CASSLQGGPGNTIYF
>TRBV7-2|-|-|TRBJ2-1
TGTGCCAGCATCCGGGACATCTACAATGAGCAGTTCTTC
CASIRDIYNEQFF
>TRBV28|-|-|TRBJ1-1
TGTGCCAGCAGCGATGGACTGAACACTGAAGCTTTCTTT
CASSDGLNTEAFF
>TRBV30|few|TRBD1|TRBJ1-5
TGTGCCTGGCAACAGGGGTTTCAGCCCCAGCATTTT
CAWQQGFQPQHF
>TRBV5-1|once|-|TRBJ2-3
TGCGCCAGCAGCGACGCAGATACGCAGTATTTT
CASSDADTQYF
>TRBV7-3|few|-|TRBJ2-7
TGTGCCAGCAGCGCTACAGGGTCCTACGAGCAGTACTTC
CASSATGSYEQYF